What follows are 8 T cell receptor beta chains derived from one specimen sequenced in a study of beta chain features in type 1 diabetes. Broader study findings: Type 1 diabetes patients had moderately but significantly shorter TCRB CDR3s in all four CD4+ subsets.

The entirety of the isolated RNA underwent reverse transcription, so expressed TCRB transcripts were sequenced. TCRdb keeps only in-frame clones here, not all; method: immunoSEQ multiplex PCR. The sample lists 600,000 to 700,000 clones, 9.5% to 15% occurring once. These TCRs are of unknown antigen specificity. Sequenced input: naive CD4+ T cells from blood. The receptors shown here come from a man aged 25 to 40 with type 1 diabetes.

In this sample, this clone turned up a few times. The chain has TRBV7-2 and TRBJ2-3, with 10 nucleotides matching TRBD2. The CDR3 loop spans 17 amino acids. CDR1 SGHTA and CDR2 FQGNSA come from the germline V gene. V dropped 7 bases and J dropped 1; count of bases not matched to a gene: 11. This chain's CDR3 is CASTSLGLAGGTDTQYF. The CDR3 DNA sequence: TGTGCCAGCACAAGCTTAGGGCTAGCGGGGGGCACAGATACGCAGTATTTT.

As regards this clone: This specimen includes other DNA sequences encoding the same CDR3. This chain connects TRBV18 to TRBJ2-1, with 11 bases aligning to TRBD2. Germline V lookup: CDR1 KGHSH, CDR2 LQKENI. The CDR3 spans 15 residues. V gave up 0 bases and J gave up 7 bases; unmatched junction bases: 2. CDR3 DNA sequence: TGTGCCAGCTCACCACCTAGCGGGGGGGCTAATGAGCAGTTCTTC. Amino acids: CASSPPSGGANEQFF.

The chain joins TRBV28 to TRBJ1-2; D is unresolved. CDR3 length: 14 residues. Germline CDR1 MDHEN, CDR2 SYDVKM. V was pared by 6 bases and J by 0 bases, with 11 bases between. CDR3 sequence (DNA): TGTGCCAGCAGCTCAAGCCCCCCTAACTATGGCTACACCTTC. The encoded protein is CASSSSPPNYGYTF.

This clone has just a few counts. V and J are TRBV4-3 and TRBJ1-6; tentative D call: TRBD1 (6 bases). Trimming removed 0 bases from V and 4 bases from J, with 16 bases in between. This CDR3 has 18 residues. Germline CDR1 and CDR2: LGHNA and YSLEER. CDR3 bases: TGCGCCAGCAGCCAAGACTACGGGACAAAACCTTATAATTCACCCCTCCACTTT. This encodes CASSQDYGTKPYNSPLHF.

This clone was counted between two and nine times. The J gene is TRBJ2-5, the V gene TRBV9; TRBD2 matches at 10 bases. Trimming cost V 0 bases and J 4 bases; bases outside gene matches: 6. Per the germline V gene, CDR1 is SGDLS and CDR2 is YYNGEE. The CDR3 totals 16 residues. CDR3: CASSVGASGGGETQYF. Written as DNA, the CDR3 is TGTGCCAGCAGCGTAGGGGCTAGCGGGGGCGGAGAGACCCAGTACTTC.

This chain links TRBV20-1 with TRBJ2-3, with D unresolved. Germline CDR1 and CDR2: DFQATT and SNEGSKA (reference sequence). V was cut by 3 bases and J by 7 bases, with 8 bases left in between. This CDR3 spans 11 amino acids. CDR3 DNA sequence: TGCAGTGCTAGGGGGTCGAATACGCAGTATTTT. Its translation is CSARGSNTQYF.

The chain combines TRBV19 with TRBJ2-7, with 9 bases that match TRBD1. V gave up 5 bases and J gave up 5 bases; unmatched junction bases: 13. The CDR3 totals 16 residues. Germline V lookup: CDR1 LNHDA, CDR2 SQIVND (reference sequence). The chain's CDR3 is CASSPQSGQGFHEQYF. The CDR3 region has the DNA TGTGCCAGTAGTCCCCAGAGCGGACAGGGGTTTCACGAGCAGTACTTC.

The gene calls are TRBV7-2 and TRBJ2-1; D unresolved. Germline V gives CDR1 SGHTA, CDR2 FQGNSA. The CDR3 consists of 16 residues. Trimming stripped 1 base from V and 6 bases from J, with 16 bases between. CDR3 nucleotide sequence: TGTGCCAGCAGCTTAGGGGCCGTTTTGGTTGGCAATGAGCAGTTCTTC. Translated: CASSLGAVLVGNEQFF.